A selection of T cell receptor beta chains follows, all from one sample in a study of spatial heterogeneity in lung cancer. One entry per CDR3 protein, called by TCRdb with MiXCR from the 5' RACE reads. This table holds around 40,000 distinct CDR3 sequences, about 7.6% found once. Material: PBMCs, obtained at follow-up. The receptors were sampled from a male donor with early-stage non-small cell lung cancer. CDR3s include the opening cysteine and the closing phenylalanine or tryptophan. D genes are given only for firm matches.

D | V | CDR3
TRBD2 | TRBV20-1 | CSASALVAGSQETQYF
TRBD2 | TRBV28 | CASSLYGAGGRNEQFF
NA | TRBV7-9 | CASSLQEGSTEAFF
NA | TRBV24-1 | CATSGAQNTEAFF
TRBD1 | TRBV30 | CAFTGTGVFNEQFF
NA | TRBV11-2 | CASSGWGAEYNEQFF
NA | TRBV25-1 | CASSVRLGELFF
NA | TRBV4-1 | CASSRHDQNTEAFF
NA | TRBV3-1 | CASSQDAGPYYEQYF
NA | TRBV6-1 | CASRVTQNTEAFF
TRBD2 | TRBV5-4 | CASSSKSGGETGELFF
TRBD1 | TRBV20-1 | CSASTGGKAQHF
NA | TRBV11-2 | CASSSPWYYEQYF
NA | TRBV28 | CASSQVEGSNEKLFF
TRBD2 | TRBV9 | CASSPGLAGDTDTQYF
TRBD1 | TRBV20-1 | CSARDSDRVGGYTF